The rows below give T cell receptor beta chains drawn from one sample of a study of blood T cell repertoires in COVID-19. Sequencing was performed with immunoSEQ multiplex PCR; in TCRdb, only in-frame clones are kept and a portion is missing. The table shows under 250,000 clones, with over 75% occurring only once. The source material was PBMCs or T cells enriched from blood (not recorded which). The receptors come from a woman aged 55-69 years who had recovered from COVID-19. Both conserved end residues are part of each CDR3. Fields, in order: clone size, J gene, V gene, D gene, CDR3 protein, CDR3 DNA. A D gene is named only where the DNA matches it firmly. A row's size may be missing; if present it is once, few, many or a size class.

- | TRBJ2-3 | TRBV7-2 | TRBD2 | CASSLESGGAGDTQYF | TGTGCCAGCAGCTTAGAAAGCGGGGGGGCTGGAGATACGCAGTATTTT
- | TRBJ2-1 | TRBV18 | TRBD1 | CASSPPEGAGQFF | TGTGCCAGCTCACCGCCCGAGGGGGCGGGTCAGTTCTTC
- | TRBJ2-7 | TRBV5-5 | TRBD1 | CASSLEFSTGLTYEQYF | TGTGCCAGCAGCTTAGAATTTTCGACAGGGTTAACCTACGAGCAGTACTTC
- | TRBJ1-2 | TRBV6-5 | TRBD1 | CASNPGGTDYGYTF | TGTGCCAGCAATCCAGGGGGTACCGACTATGGCTACACCTTC
- | TRBJ2-7 | TRBV27 | - | CASSQGSGRVYEQYF | TGTGCCAGCAGTCAAGGGTCCGGCAGGGTCTACGAGCAGTACTTC
- | TRBJ1-1 | TRBV5-1 | - | CASSRGEGAFF | TGCGCCAGCAGCCGAGGGGAGGGGGCTTTCTTT
- | TRBJ2-7 | TRBV27 | - | CASSLTRVGEQYF | TGTGCCAGCAGTTTAACCAGGGTAGGTGAGCAGTACTTC
- | TRBJ2-7 | TRBV10-3 | - | CAISLQGHEQYF | TGTGCCATCAGTCTACAGGGTCACGAGCAGTACTTC
- | TRBJ2-3 | TRBV19 | - | CASSPFGGTQYF | TGTGCCAGTAGTCCTTTCGGGGGAACGCAGTATTTT
- | TRBJ2-5 | TRBV18 | TRBD1 | CASSAIQGVETQYF | TGTGCCAGCTCAGCAATACAGGGGGTAGAGACCCAGTACTTC
- | TRBJ1-4 | TRBV29-1 | - | CSVHRQGNEKLFF | TGCAGCGTTCACAGGCAGGGTAATGAAAAACTGTTTTTT
once | TRBJ2-7 | TRBV6-5 | TRBD2 | CASRTLAEQYF | TGTGCCAGCAGGACACTAGCGGAGCAGTACTTC
- | TRBJ2-2 | TRBV5-6 | - | CASSSLWGAGGMGGELFF | TGTGCCAGCAGCTCCCTGTGGGGTGCAGGCGGGATGGGCGGGGAGCTGTTTTTT
- | TRBJ1-6 | TRBV20-1 | - | CSAKTGPALHF | TGCAGTGCTAAAACAGGGCCAGCCCTCCACTTT
- | TRBJ2-2 | TRBV2 | TRBD1 | CASRGTGGPNTGELFF | TGTGCCAGCAGAGGGACAGGGGGCCCGAACACCGGGGAGCTGTTTTTT
- | TRBJ2-3 | TRBV5-1 | TRBD2 | CATHGGTSSTDTQYF | TGCGCCACCCATGGGGGGACTAGCAGCACAGATACGCAGTATTTT
- | TRBJ2-4 | TRBV6-5 | TRBD1 | CASSYQQGVAKNIQYF | TGTGCCAGCAGTTACCAACAGGGGGTGGCCAAAAACATTCAGTACTTC
- | TRBJ2-7 | TRBV6-1 | TRBD1 | CASSDGTGPAYEQYF | TGTGCCAGCAGTGATGGGACAGGGCCAGCCTACGAGCAGTACTTC
- | TRBJ1-4 | TRBV4-2 | TRBD1 | CASSGQAVEKLFF | TGTGCCAGCAGCGGACAGGCCGTCGAAAAACTGTTTTTT
- | TRBJ2-1 | TRBV4-2 | - | CASSQDGKDSNEQFF | TGTGCCAGCAGCCAAGATGGGAAGGACTCCAATGAGCAGTTCTTC
- | TRBJ1-2 | TRBV6-5 | - | CASSYRGSFGYTF | TGTGCCAGCAGTTACAGGGGATCATTTGGCTACACCTTC
- | TRBJ1-2 | TRBV12-3/TRBV12-4 | - | CASSLTGERGYTF | TGTGCCAGCAGTTTAACCGGGGAACGAGGCTACACCTTC
once | TRBJ1-2 | TRBV5-1 | - | CASSFSGGGYGYTF | TGCGCCAGCAGCTTCTCCGGGGGAGGCTATGGCTACACCTTC
- | TRBJ1-4 | TRBV19 | TRBD1 | CASSITGRQGNEKLFF | TGTGCCAGTAGTATAACTGGGCGACAGGGGAACGAAAAACTGTTTTTT
- | TRBJ2-3 | TRBV3-1/TRBV3-2 | - | CASSQGFGLWGSGSDTQYF | TGTGCCAGCAGCCAAGGTTTTGGGTTGTGGGGTAGCGGTTCGGATACGCAGTATTTT
- | TRBJ2-2 | TRBV12-5 | - | CASGKQGLGTGELFF | TGTGCTAGTGGCAAACAGGGCCTTGGGACCGGGGAGCTGTTTTTT
- | TRBJ2-3 | TRBV5-5 | - | CASSLEGREIDTQYF | TGTGCCAGCAGCTTGGAAGGGCGGGAAATAGATACGCAGTATTTT